The clone carrying this TCR beta chain was counted a few times. The antigen remains undetermined. The data derive from a study of T-cell memory formation after mild COVID-19. Study results and caveats: Researchers report contracting CD4+ clones mostly in CM and EM, with CD8+ clones in EMRA.

TCRdb itself ran the 5' RACE reads through MiXCR, one entry per CDR3 protein. The top ten hold around 21% of the sample, which has approximately 300,000 distinct CDR3 sequences, roughly a fifth seen once. This CDR3 region has 13 residues. Germline V gene sequence: CDR1 SGHRS, CDR2 YFSETQ. V was trimmed by 0 bases and J by 9 bases, leaving 10 bases between them. The chain recombines TRBV5-1 with TRBJ2-1, with D uncertain. The source of this sequence is a young man who had mild COVID-19 (a few samples of this study predate the infection). Cell type and time point are not known. The sequenced sample was PBMCs or a T cell subset sorted from them (not recorded which). The CDR3 coding sequence is TGCGCCAGCAGCTTGGCGAATCGAGGTGAGCAGTTCTTC. Translation gives CASSLANRGEQFF.